One T cell receptor (beta chain) is described in this entry. The V and J ends lost 1 base and 5 bases respectively, with 11 bases between them. The germline V gene has CDR1 SNHLY and CDR2 FYNNEI. The CDR3 length is 14 residues. Specified time point: neoterminal ileum biopsy at postoperative endoscopy, about 6 months after surgery. Only in-frame clones appear in the TCRdb table, and some are missing; sequencing was by immunoSEQ multiplex PCR. The profile shows approximately 15,000 clones, over 70% of them singletons. This specimen comes from a study of T cell repertoires in ileal Crohn's disease. Study information: Every patient was operated on for stricturing (roughly 61%) or penetrating (about 40%) complications.

This sequence was found in an adult with Crohn's disease. The specimen was ileal tissue. The genes are TRBV2 and TRBJ1-2, with D possibly being TRBD1 (6 bases). This chain's CDR3 is CASSEGGAGYGYTF. CDR3 DNA: TGTGCCAGCAGTGAAGGGGGGGCTGGGTATGGCTACACCTTC.